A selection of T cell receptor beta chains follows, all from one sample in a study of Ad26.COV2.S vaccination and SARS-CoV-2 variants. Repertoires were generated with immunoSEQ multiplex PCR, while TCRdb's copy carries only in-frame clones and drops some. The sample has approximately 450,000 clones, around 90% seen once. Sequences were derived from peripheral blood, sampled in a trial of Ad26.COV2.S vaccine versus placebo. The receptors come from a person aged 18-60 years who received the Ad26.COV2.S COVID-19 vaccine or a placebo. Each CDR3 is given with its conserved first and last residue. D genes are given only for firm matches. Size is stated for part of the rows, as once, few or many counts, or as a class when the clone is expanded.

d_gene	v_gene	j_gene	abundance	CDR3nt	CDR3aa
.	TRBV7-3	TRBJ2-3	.	TGTGCCAGCAGCTTATCGGGGAGCACAGATACGCAGTATTTT	CASSLSGSTDTQYF
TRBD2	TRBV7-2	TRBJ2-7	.	TGTGCCAGCAGCTTCGAGTCTAGCGGGTTCTACGAGCAGTACTTC	CASSFESSGFYEQYF
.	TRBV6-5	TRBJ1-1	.	TGTGCCAGCAGTTACTCCGTCGTTGGGGTTGGCACTGAAGCTTTCTTT	CASSYSVVGVGTEAFF
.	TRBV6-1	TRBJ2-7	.	TGTGCCAGCAGTGAATTCTGGCCACAAGAGCAGTACTTC	CASSEFWPQEQYF
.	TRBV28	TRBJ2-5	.	TGTGCCAGCAGTTTATCCCTCGGGGCCCAGTACTTC	CASSLSLGAQYF
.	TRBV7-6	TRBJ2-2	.	TGTGCCAGCGGATCCCCGGGGAAGAGGACCGGGGAGCTGTTTTTT	CASGSPGKRTGELFF
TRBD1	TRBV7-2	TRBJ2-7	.	TGTGCCAGCAGCTTGGGGACAGTCTACGAGCAGTACTTC	CASSLGTVYEQYF
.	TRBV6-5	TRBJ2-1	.	TGTGCCGGAGGTAGCGGTAGCTCCTACAATGAGCAGTTCTTC	CAGGSGSSYNEQFF
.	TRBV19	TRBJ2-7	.	TGTGCCAGTAGTGACCAAACATGGGGAAGTTCCGCTGGGGAGCAGTACTTC	CASSDQTWGSSAGEQYF
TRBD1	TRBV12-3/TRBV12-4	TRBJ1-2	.	TGTGCCAGCAGTCTGGGACAGACATATGGCTACACCTTC	CASSLGQTYGYTF
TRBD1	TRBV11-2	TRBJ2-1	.	TGTGCCAGCAGCCGTATCCCGGGACAGGGATATAACGAGCAGTTCTTC	CASSRIPGQGYNEQFF
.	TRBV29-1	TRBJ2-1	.	TGCAGCGTTGGAGTTCTCTCGAATTGGGAGCAGTTCTTC	CSVGVLSNWEQFF
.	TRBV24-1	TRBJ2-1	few	TGTGCCACCAGCACCGGGACTTCCAGCTCCTACAATGAGCAGTTCTTC	CATSTGTSSSYNEQFF
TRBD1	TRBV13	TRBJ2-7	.	TGTGCCAGCAGCCCCTCCGGGACAGGGGGGTACGAGCAGTACTTC	CASSPSGTGGYEQYF
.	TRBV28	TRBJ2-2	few	TGTGCCAGCAGTTTAAACACCGGGGAGCTGTTTTTT	CASSLNTGELFF
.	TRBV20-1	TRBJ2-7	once	TGCAGTGGCGGGTCGGTATACGAGCAGTACTTC	CSGGSVYEQYF
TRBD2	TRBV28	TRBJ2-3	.	TGTGCCAGCAGTTTCTACCTAGCGGGAACCACAGATACGCAGTATTTT	CASSFYLAGTTDTQYF
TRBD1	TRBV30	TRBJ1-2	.	TGTGCCTGGGAGACAGGGCTAAGTGACTACACCTTC	CAWETGLSDYTF
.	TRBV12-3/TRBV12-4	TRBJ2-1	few	TGTGCCAGCAGTTTAATGGTCGGTGAGCAGTTCTTC	CASSLMVGEQFF
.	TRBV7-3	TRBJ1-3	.	TGTGCCAGCAGCTTAGGCGCCCCGGAGCCGTTCTTTGGAAACACCATATATTTT	CASSLGAPEPFFGNTIYF
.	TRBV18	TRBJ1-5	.	TGTGCCAGCTCACCAGGTACCGATCAGCCCCAGCATTTT	CASSPGTDQPQHF
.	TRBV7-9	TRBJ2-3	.	TGTGCCAGCAGCTTAATTGTGGGAGAAACAGATACGCAGTATTTT	CASSLIVGETDTQYF
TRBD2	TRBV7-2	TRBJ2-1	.	TGTGCCAGCAGCCCCGGGACTAGCGGGAGGGCCGATGAGCAGTTCTTC	CASSPGTSGRADEQFF
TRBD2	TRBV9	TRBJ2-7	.	TGTGCCAGCAGCCCGACTAGCGGGAGACGACACGAGCAGTACTTC	CASSPTSGRRHEQYF
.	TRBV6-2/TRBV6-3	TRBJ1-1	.	TGTGCCAGCAGTAAACAGGTCACTGAAGCTTTCTTT	CASSKQVTEAFF
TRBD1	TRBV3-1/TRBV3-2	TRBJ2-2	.	TGTGCCAGCAGCCGATTTATGGGACAGGCAGCGAACACCGGGGAGCTGTTTTTT	CASSRFMGQAANTGELFF
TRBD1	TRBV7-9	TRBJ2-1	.	TGTGCCAGCAGCTTAGGGACAGGGGATTTCCACTCCTACAATGAGCAGTTCTTC	CASSLGTGDFHSYNEQFF
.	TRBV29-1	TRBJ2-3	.	TGCAGCGTTATTCGCGTATCAGATACGCAGTATTTT	CSVIRVSDTQYF
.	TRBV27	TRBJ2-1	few	TGTGCCAGCAGTCGGGGGAGATACTCCTACAATGAGCAGTTCTTC	CASSRGRYSYNEQFF
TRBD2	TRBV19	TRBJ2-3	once	TGTGCCAGTAGTACCCCGACTAGCGGAGCTATCACAGATACGCAGTATTTT	CASSTPTSGAITDTQYF
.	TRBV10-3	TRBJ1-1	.	TGTGCCATCAGCAGACCAAACACTGAAGCTTTCTTT	CAISRPNTEAFF
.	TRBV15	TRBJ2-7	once	TGTGCCACCAGCAGAGACGTGAACAGCTACGAGCAGTACTTC	CATSRDVNSYEQYF
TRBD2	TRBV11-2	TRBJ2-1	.	TGTGCCAGCAGGCGGGGACTAGCGGGAAAATACAATGAGCAGTTCTTC	CASRRGLAGKYNEQFF
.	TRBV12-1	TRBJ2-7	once	TGTGCCAGCAGCTTTAACAGTCCCTACGAGCAGTACTTC	CASSFNSPYEQYF
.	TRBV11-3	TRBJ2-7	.	TGTGCCAGCAGCTCGAACAGCTACGAGCAGTACTTC	CASSSNSYEQYF
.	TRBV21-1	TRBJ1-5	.	TGTGCCAGCAGCAAAGCAGACAGACCAAATCAGCCCCAGCATTTT	CASSKADRPNQPQHF
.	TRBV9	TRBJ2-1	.	TGTGCCAGCAGCGTAGATTCTAACCCCCTCTACAATGAGCAGTTCTTC	CASSVDSNPLYNEQFF
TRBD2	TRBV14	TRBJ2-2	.	TGTGCCAGCAGCCAAGTCGCGGGAGGGACCGGGGAGCTGTTTTTT	CASSQVAGGTGELFF
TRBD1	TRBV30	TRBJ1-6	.	TGTGCCTGGAGTGCCATCGGACAGGGGCGGTTGAGTGATTCACCCCTCCACTTT	CAWSAIGQGRLSDSPLHF
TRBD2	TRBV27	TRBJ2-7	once	TGTGCCACCAGGTTCGCGGGAGGCGACGAGCAGTACTTC	CATRFAGGDEQYF